This T cell receptor beta chain is from a study of cytomegalovirus exposure and HLA in healthy donors. General study points: Across donors, most TCRs were seen rarely, yet some public ones were widespread. Presence/absence analyses assumed roughly uniform sequencing depth across donors.

This CDR3 is 15 amino acids long. Looked up from germline, CDR1 is SGDLS and CDR2 is YYNGEE. With V trimmed by 1 base and J by 4 bases, 6 bases remained unmatched. As regards this clone: Its antigen is unknown.

The PCR used 60 Vbeta and 13 Jbeta primers. Sequencing was performed with immunoSEQ multiplex PCR; in TCRdb, only in-frame clones are kept and a portion is missing. The data hold about 120,000 clones, with approximately 86% observed a single time. This receptor was identified in a man aged 40-49 years in good health and CMV-seronegative. The sample taken for sequencing was PBMCs. The chain combines TRBV9 with TRBJ2-3, with TRBD1 identical over 7 bases. CDR3 region: CASSVFDRVADTQYF. The CDR3 DNA is TGTGCCAGCAGCGTATTTGACAGGGTCGCAGATACGCAGTATTTT.